This T cell receptor (beta chain) was documented in a study of shared clonotypes between healthy human individuals (TCRdb year 2020). Concerning the study at large: The cohort comprised two women and a few men aged 18 to 49 years. Each donor's leukapheresis produced roughly between about 0.8 and 8.9 billion PBMCs. Blood TCR repertoires of several healthy adults were deeply sequenced to estimate repertoire size and the extent of clonotype sharing between individuals. Per donor, three plates each were used for CD4 naive and CD4 memory, two for CD8 naive, and one for CD8 memory. To increase sequencing depth and limit assay-specific biases, different laboratories used diverse techniques to prepare libraries and sequence TCR repertoires.

Study-level results and caveats: Sampling was restricted to blood, and TCR repertoires in tissues likely differ from the TCR repertoires found in blood. Compared with non-shared clonotypes, the clonotypes found in all four sorted-subset donors had higher generation probabilities. Pairwise subsampling indicated that sequencing depth was expected to affect the degree of clonotype sharing among donors. The genetic and exposure-history diversity represented was limited by the small number of donors. Incomplete sequencing was indicated by rarefaction of sorted-subset datasets, despite the large sequencing depth. About 4.5% of naive CD4, 3% to 4% of naive CD8, approximately 2% of memory CD4, and 0.4% of memory CD8 clonotypes were shared across a few donors. Estimated clonotype richness was generally larger for naive than for memory subsets.

Using the deep immunoSEQ assay, multiplex PCR amplified TCR CDR3 regions from genomic DNA. Genomic DNA extracted from each cell subset was distributed evenly over all wells of several immunoSEQ 96-well plates, and each plate served as one replicate. For sorted subsets, approximately 210 ng of genomic DNA, equivalent to some 30,000 T cell genomes, went into each replicate PCR. The purified libraries were quantified using a Qubit 3.0 fluorometer, sized with a Bioanalyzer 2100, and then quantified again using the KAPA Library Quantification kit. Every immunoSEQ 96-well plate was sequenced on a separate single-read 150-cycle Illumina NextSeq 550 flow cell. In the authors' own workflow: Because the immunoSEQ output included only junctional sequences and no quality scores, the filtering could not be the same as the filtering used for full-length reads. To assign V/J genes and CDR3, sequences were annotated against IMGT germline references using PyIR, a Python wrapper for IgBLAST v1.9. Reads were removed for weak V/J assignments (E-value above 1e-6), missing CDR3, stop codons, out-of-frame junctions, or ambiguous translated residues. V3J clonotypes were defined as sequences sharing the same inferred V gene, J gene, and CDR3 amino acid sequence. Percentage overlap between repertoires was calculated by dividing the number of shared unique clonotypes by the size of the smaller repertoire. Three approaches were used to assess repertoire richness: RTK rarefaction, the Chao1 estimator, and Recon v2.1 estimates of unobserved clonotypes. For all TCRbeta clonotypes obtained by the gDNA method from a handful of donors, generation probabilities were computed with OLGA. This immuneACCESS table, as held by TCRdb, lists in-frame sequences with V and J called but not all clones. Of the missing ones, under half trace to an unresolved V gene in checked studies; the others have no known cause. That table is the source of V, J and clone size, and D and trimming were worked out from the DNA. The sample contains roughly 720,000 clones, less than 95% of them found a single time. In total, the top ten clones hold 34% of the sample.

The donors were healthy, HIV-negative adults with no recently reported acute infections or vaccinations. Every donor was a Caucasian adult living in Nashville, Tennessee, USA. The CD8 memory samples were a combination of magnetically selected CD45RO+ cells and CCR7-negative CD45RA+ effector memory (TemRA) cells. Blood was collected by leukapheresis, and PBMCs were isolated by Ficoll-Histopaque density gradient centrifugation and then cryopreserved in liquid nitrogen vapor phase. Analytical flow cytometry was used to check the purity and quantity of every magnetically sorted T cell population. Genomic DNA was isolated from each sorted fraction and quantified by UV absorbance on a Nanodrop 2000c. The germline V gene (reference sequence) sets CDR1 to MNHEY and CDR2 to SMNVEV. The CDR3 goes from the cysteine to the phenylalanine over 14 residues. Only the CDR3 DNA stays, 42 bases, in frame from base 1. The germline V and J ends show losses of 4 bases and 5 bases respectively, and no gene match explains 2 bases of the junction.

On this clone: Its antigen is currently not known. No base quality values were provided; no much bigger clone lies one nucleotide off.

The receptor comes from a man aged 18 to 35 in good health. Some clones in this sample may be carry-over from other donors' samples. Rearrangement joined TRBV27 to TRBJ2-7; TRBD2 fits 13 bases in the junction. Sequencing used memory CD8+ T cells from PBMCs. The sample's cell subset or site label is to be understood as: CD45RO+ cells pooled with CCR7-negative TemRA cells. The nucleotides are TGTGCCAGCAGTTCACTAGCGGGAGGGCACGAGCAGTACTTC. Translated, it reads CASSSLAGGHEQYF.